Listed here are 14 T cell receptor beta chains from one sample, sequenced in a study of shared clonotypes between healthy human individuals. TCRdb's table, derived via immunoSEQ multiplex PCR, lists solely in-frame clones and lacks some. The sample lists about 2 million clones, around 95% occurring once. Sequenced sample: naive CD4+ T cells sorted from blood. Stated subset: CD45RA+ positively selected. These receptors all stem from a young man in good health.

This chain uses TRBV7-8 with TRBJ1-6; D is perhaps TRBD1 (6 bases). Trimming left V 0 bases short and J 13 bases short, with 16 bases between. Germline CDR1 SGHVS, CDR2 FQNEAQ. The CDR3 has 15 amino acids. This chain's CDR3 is CASSLAPTGHHPLHF. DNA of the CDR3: TGTGCCAGCAGCTTAGCCCCCACAGGGCATCATCCCCTCCACTTT.

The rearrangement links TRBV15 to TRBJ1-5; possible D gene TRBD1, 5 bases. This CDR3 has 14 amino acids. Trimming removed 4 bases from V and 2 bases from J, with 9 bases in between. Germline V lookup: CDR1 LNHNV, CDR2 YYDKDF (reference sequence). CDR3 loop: CATSIGDGNQPQHF. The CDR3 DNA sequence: TGTGCCACCAGCATAGGGGACGGCAATCAGCCCCAGCATTTT.

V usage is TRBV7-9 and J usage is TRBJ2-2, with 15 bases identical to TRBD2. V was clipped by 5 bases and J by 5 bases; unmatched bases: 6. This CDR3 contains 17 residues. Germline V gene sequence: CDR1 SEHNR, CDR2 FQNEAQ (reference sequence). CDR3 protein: CASSLPGLAGGTGELFF. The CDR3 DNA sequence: TGTGCCAGCAGCCTGCCGGGACTAGCGGGAGGAACCGGGGAGCTGTTTTTT.

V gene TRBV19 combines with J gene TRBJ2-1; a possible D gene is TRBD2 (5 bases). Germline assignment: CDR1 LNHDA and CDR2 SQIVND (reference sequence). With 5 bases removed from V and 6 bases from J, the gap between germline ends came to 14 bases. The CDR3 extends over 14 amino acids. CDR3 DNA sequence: TGTGCCAGTAGTGCCGGGCTAGCACCCAATGAGCAGTTCTTC. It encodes CASSAGLAPNEQFF.

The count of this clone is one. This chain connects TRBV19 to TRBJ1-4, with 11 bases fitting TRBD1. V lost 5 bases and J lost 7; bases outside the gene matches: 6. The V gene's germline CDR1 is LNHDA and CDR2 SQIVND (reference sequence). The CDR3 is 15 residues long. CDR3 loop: CASSPGDRGSEKLFF. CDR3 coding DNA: TGTGCCAGTAGTCCCGGGGACAGGGGGAGTGAAAAACTGTTTTTT.

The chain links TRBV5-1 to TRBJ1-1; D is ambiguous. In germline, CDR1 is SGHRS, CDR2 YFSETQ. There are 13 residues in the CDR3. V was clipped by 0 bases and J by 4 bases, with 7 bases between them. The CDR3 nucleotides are TGCGCCAGCAGCTTGGAGACTAGCACTGAAGCTTTCTTT. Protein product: CASSLETSTEAFF.

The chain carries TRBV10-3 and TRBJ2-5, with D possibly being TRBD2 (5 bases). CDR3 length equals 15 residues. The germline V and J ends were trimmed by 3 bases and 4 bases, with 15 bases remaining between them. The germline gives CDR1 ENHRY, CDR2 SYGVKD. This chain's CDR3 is CAISDTGKLAETQYF. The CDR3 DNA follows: TGTGCCATCAGTGATACGGGGAAGTTGGCAGAGACCCAGTACTTC.

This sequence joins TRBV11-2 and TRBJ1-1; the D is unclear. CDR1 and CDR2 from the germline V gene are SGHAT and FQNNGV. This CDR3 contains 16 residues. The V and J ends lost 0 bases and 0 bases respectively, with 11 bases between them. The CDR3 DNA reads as TGTGCCAGCAGCTTAGATCGGTTACTCGTGAACACTGAAGCTTTCTTT. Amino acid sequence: CASSLDRLLVNTEAFF.

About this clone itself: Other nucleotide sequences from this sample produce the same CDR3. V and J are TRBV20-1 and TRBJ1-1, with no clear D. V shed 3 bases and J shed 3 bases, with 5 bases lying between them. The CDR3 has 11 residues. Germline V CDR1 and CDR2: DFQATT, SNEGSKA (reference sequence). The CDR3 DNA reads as TGCAGTGCTAGGAGGGACACTGAAGCTTTCTTT. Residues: CSARRDTEAFF.

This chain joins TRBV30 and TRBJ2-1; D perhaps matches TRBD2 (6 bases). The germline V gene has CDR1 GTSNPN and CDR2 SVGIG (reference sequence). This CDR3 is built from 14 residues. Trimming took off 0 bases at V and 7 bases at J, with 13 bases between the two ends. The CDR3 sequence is CAWSVGGTLNEQFF. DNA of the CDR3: TGTGCCTGGAGTGTGGGGGGAACTCTAAATGAGCAGTTCTTC.

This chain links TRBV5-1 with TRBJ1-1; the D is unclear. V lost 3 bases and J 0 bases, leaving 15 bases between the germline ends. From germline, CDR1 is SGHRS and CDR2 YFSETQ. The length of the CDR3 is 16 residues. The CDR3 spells CASSSGPKGVNTEAFF. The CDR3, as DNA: TGCGCCAGCAGCTCTGGGCCGAAGGGTGTGAACACTGAAGCTTTCTTT.

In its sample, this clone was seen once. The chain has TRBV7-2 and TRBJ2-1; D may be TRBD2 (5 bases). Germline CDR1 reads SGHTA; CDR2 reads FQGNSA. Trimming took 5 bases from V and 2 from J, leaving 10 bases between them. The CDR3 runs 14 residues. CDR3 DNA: TGTGCCAGCAGCGGCGCGGGTCCCTACAATGAGCAGTTCTTC. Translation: CASSGAGPYNEQFF. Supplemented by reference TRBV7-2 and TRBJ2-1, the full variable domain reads GAGVSQSPSNKVTEKGKDVELRCDPISGHTALYWYRQSLGQGLEFLIYFQGNSAPDKSGLPSDRFSAERTGGSVSTLTIQRTQQEDSAVYLCASSGAGPYNEQFFGPGTRLTVL.

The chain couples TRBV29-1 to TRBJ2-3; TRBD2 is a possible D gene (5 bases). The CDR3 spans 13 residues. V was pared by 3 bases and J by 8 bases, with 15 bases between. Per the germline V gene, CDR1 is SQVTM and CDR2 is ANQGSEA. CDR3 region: CSVEGSTAGTQYF. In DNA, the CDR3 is TGCAGCGTTGAGGGGAGCACAGCCGGTACGCAGTATTTT.

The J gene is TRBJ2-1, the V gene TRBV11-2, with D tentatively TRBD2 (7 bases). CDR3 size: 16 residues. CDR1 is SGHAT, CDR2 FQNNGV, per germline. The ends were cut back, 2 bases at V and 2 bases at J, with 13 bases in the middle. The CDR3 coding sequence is TGTGCCAGCAGCTTAAAAGGGGGAGGGACCTACAATGAGCAGTTCTTC. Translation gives CASSLKGGGTYNEQFF.